This is a list of T cell receptor beta chains from one sample in a study of identical twins. MiXCR was run by TCRdb on the 5' RACE reads, yielding one entry per CDR3 protein. The sample holds 700,000 or so distinct CDR3 sequences; 21% are singletons and the top ten take 4.3%. The same sample was also used in a study of T cells expressing NK-cell markers.

Sequenced input: PBMCs. The origin of the receptors is a woman between 18 and 29 years old in good health. Each CDR3 is given with its conserved first and last residue. Fields, in order: D gene, clone size, V gene, J gene, CDR3 DNA, CDR3 protein. D genes are given only for firm matches. Clone sizes are given selectively: once, few, many, or a class where the clone is expanded.

NA	few	TRBV12-3/TRBV12-4	TRBJ1-5	TGTGCCAGCAGTTCCCGGGTCGGGCAGCCCCAGCATTTT	CASSSRVGQPQHF
TRBD1	NA	TRBV7-8	TRBJ2-7	TGTGCCAGCAGCTTTAGGACAGGCAACTCCTACGAGCAGTACTTC	CASSFRTGNSYEQYF
NA	NA	TRBV29-1	TRBJ2-7	TGCAGCGGAGGGGGGGATTCCTACGAGCAGTACTTC	CSGGGDSYEQYF
TRBD2	few	TRBV12-3/TRBV12-4	TRBJ2-1	TGTGCCAGCAGTCTCCAGCGGTCCGGGACTAGGGCCTACAATGAGCAGTTCTTC	CASSLQRSGTRAYNEQFF
NA	NA	TRBV12-3/TRBV12-4	TRBJ2-5	TGTGCCAGCACGGCTCCGGGGGTTGAGACCCAGTACTTC	CASTAPGVETQYF
TRBD2	few	TRBV6-2/TRBV6-3	TRBJ2-1	TGTGCCAGCAGGGGTAGCGGGAGATGGCACAATGAGCAGTTCTTC	CASRGSGRWHNEQFF
TRBD2	NA	TRBV20-1	TRBJ2-1	TGCAGTGCTAGAGTTGCTAGCGGGGGTGAATCCTACAATGAGCAGTTCTTC	CSARVASGGESYNEQFF
NA	many	TRBV20-1	TRBJ2-1	TGCAGTGCCCGGGCTGGCTACAATGAGCAGTTCTTC	CSARAGYNEQFF
NA	few	TRBV7-9	TRBJ2-1	TGTGCCAGCAGTCCAGAGTCGGGGGACTGGAAAGACAATGAGCAGTTCTTC	CASSPESGDWKDNEQFF
TRBD1	NA	TRBV9	TRBJ2-7	TGTGCCAGCAGCGGCCGGGACAGTGTCTACGAGCAGTACTTC	CASSGRDSVYEQYF
NA	NA	TRBV20-1	TRBJ1-1	TGCAGTGCTAGAGATTGGGGGACCGATGCTCCGAACACTGAAGCTTTCTTT	CSARDWGTDAPNTEAFF
NA	many	TRBV6-2/TRBV6-3	TRBJ2-5	TGTGCCAGCAGTTACGGCTTGAACTCCGGAGAGACCCAGTACTTC	CASSYGLNSGETQYF
NA	few	TRBV5-1	TRBJ2-7	TGCGCCAGCAGCTTGGAGCCGGGGGCTAGCGGAGGGCCAAAGTACTTC	CASSLEPGASGGPKYF
NA	few	TRBV20-1	TRBJ2-1	TGCAGTGCTAGGGACCATTACAATGAGCAGTTCTTC	CSARDHYNEQFF
NA	few	TRBV12-3/TRBV12-4	TRBJ2-5	TGTGCCAGCAGTTCAAGACTCGAGCCGGCCAGAGAGACCCAGTACTTC	CASSSRLEPARETQYF
NA	NA	TRBV25-1	TRBJ1-1	TGTGCCAGCAGTGTTCAGTTCGGGGAAGCTTTCTTT	CASSVQFGEAFF
NA	NA	TRBV9	TRBJ2-2	TGTGGCAGCAGCGTAGACACAGGGTACACCGGGGAGCTGTTTTTT	CGSSVDTGYTGELFF
NA	NA	TRBV5-5	TRBJ2-3	TGTGCCAGCCTAAGGGCGAGCACAGATACGCAGTATTTT	CASLRASTDTQYF
TRBD2	few	TRBV3-1	TRBJ2-3	TGTGCCAGCAGCCCTCGGAAGACTAGCGGGGTAGATACGCAGTATTTT	CASSPRKTSGVDTQYF
NA	NA	TRBV12-3/TRBV12-4	TRBJ1-1	TGTGCCAGCAGGACCGACGGGAACACTGAAGCTTTCTTT	CASRTDGNTEAFF
NA	few	TRBV10-3	TRBJ2-1	TGTGCCATCAGTGAAAGGGGAACCTACAATGAGCAGTTCTTC	CAISERGTYNEQFF
TRBD2	NA	TRBV5-1	TRBJ2-3	TGCGCCAGCAGCCCGGGAGGACTAGCGGCACGAAATACGCAGTATTTT	CASSPGGLAARNTQYF
NA	NA	TRBV5-1	TRBJ1-3	TGCGCCAGCAGCTTGGGACAAATCTCTGGAAACACCATATATTTT	CASSLGQISGNTIYF
NA	NA	TRBV19	TRBJ2-7	TGTGCCAGTAGGGAGAGAGGGAGTACCTACGAGCAGTACTTC	CASRERGSTYEQYF
TRBD1	NA	TRBV27	TRBJ1-6	TGTGCCAGCAGTTTAGCGACAGGGGTGGGTTCACCCCTCCACTTT	CASSLATGVGSPLHF
NA	many	TRBV20-1	TRBJ2-3	TGCAGTGCGCCTACGCTATGGGGCCACGGGGACACAGATACGCAGTATTTT	CSAPTLWGHGDTDTQYF
NA	NA	TRBV2	TRBJ2-7	TGTGCCAGCAACCAGCGAACCTACGAGCAGTACTTC	CASNQRTYEQYF
NA	few	TRBV6-8	TRBJ1-2	TGTGCCAGCAGTTCCCGGCCGGGACACTTCGATGGCTACACCTTC	CASSSRPGHFDGYTF
NA	NA	TRBV20-1	TRBJ2-3	TGCAGTGCTAGAGATCATGGACCGGATACGCAGTATTTT	CSARDHGPDTQYF
TRBD1	few	TRBV29-1	TRBJ1-1	TGCAGCGTTGCGCGGACAGGGGTTGAAGCTTTCTTT	CSVARTGVEAFF
NA	few	TRBV5-1	TRBJ2-1	TGCGCCAGCAGCGACCGGGACGACGGAGAGCAGTTCTTC	CASSDRDDGEQFF
TRBD2	few	TRBV20-1	TRBJ2-7	TGCAGTGCTCACCCAGCAACTAGCGGCAGCTACGAGCAGTACTTC	CSAHPATSGSYEQYF
TRBD2	NA	TRBV12-3/TRBV12-4	TRBJ2-1	TGTGCCAGCAGCCGGACTAGCGGGGGACCCTACAATGAGCAGTTCTTC	CASSRTSGGPYNEQFF
TRBD2	few	TRBV27	TRBJ2-7	TGTGCCAGCGCATTCTATCCGCCGGGACTAGGGCTTCGCGAGCAGTACTTC	CASAFYPPGLGLREQYF
NA	few	TRBV29-1	TRBJ2-1	TGCAGCGCCCCAGGGGGGGAGAGCTACAATGAGCAGTTCTTC	CSAPGGESYNEQFF
NA	NA	TRBV5-1	TRBJ2-2	TGCGCCAGCAGCTTGGAGGGGCGCAACGCCGGGGAGCTGTTTTTT	CASSLEGRNAGELFF
NA	once	TRBV6-6	TRBJ2-7	TGTGCCAGCAGGGACCCCCGCACCCACGAGCAGTACTTC	CASRDPRTHEQYF
NA	NA	TRBV12-3/TRBV12-4	TRBJ1-1	TGTGCCAGCAGTTTTCTTTACACTGAAGCTTTCTTT	CASSFLYTEAFF
NA	NA	TRBV20-1	TRBJ2-7	TGCAGTGCTAAGGAGTGGTCCTACGAGCAGTACTTC	CSAKEWSYEQYF
NA	many	TRBV12-3/TRBV12-4	TRBJ1-5	TGTGCCAGCAGCGGACAGAAGAATCAGCCCCAGCATTTT	CASSGQKNQPQHF
TRBD1	NA	TRBV6-1	TRBJ1-1	TGTGCCAGCAGCCAGGGGGCCTTGAACACTGAAGCTTTCTTT	CASSQGALNTEAFF
TRBD1	NA	TRBV15	TRBJ2-6	TGTGCCACCAGCACCGATCCGGGGGCAGGGGGCGATTCTGGGGCCAACGTCCTGACTTTC	CATSTDPGAGGDSGANVLTF
NA	many	TRBV29-1	TRBJ2-1	TGCAGCGTTGAAGGGGTACTCGATGAGCAGTTCTTC	CSVEGVLDEQFF
TRBD2	many	TRBV5-1	TRBJ2-3	TGCGCCAGCAGCACGGGACTAGTGTATTCAGATACGCAGTATTTT	CASSTGLVYSDTQYF
TRBD2	few	TRBV20-1	TRBJ2-3	TGCAGTGTGACTAGCGGGGGGGCAACAGATACGCAGTATTTT	CSVTSGGATDTQYF
TRBD1	NA	TRBV20-1	TRBJ1-4	TGCAGTGCTAGAGACCCGACAGGGGGCGATGAAAAACTGTTATTT	CSARDPTGGDEKLLF
NA	NA	TRBV20-1	TRBJ2-1	TGCAGTGCTAGGAGGCAGGGTGAGCAGTTCTTC	CSARRQGEQFF
TRBD2	NA	TRBV6-5	TRBJ2-3	TGTGCCAGCAGCGCGGACTTTTTAGCGGGAGTCTCAGATACGCAGTATTTT	CASSADFLAGVSDTQYF